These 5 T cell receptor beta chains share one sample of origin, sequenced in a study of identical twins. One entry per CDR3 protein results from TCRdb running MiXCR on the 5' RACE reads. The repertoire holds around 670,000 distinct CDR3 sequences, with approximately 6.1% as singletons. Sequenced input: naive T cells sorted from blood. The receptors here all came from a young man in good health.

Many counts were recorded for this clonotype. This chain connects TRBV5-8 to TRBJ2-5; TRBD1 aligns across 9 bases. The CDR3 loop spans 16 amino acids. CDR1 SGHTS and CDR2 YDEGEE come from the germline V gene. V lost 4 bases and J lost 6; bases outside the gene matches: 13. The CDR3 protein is CASSRPPDRGRKTQYF. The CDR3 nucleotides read TGTGCCAGCAGCCGACCTCCGGACAGGGGCAGAAAGACCCAGTACTTC. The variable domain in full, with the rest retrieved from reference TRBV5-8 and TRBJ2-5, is EAGVTQSPTHLIKTRGQQATLRCSPISGHTSVYWYQQALGLGLQFLLWYDEGEERNRGNFPPRFSGRQFPNYSSELNVNALELEDSALYLCASSRPPDRGRKTQYFGPGTRLLVL.

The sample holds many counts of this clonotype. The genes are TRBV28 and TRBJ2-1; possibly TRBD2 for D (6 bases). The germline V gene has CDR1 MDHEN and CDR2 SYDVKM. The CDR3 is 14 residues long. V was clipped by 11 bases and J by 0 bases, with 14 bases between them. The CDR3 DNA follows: TGTGCCGGGAAGACTAGTGGCTCCTACAATGAGCAGTTCTTC. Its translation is CAGKTSGSYNEQFF.

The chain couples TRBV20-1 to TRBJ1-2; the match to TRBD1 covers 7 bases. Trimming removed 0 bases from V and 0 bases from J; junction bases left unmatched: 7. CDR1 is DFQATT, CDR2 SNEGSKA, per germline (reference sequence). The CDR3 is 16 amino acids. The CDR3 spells CSARDRRTGTNYGYTF. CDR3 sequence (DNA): TGCAGTGCTAGAGACCGCCGGACAGGTACTAACTATGGCTACACCTTC.

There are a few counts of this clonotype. As DNA, the CDR3 is TGTGCCAGCATGCCTGGACAGAACTACGAGCAGTACTTC. This encodes CASMPGQNYEQYF. This chain uses TRBV6-6 with TRBJ2-7; possible D gene TRBD1, 6 bases. Germline V CDR1 and CDR2: MNHNY, SVGAGI (reference sequence). This CDR3 has 13 amino acids. Trimming removed 7 bases from V and 3 bases from J, with 13 bases in between.

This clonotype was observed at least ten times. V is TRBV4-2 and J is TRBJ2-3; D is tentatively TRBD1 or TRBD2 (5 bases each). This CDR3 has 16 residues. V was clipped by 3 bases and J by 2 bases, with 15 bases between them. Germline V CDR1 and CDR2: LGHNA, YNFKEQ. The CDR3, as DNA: TGTGCCAGCAGCCAGGCCGGGACGACTTCCACAGATACGCAGTATTTT. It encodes CASSQAGTTSTDTQYF.